This TCR beta chain was found in a study of blood T cell repertoires in COVID-19. Turning to the study itself: Samples taken during acute and convalescent COVID-19 were collected in the United States, Italy and Spain. The cDNA or gDNA used as material had been derived from T cells, B-cell-depleted T cells, or PBMCs.

Original data processing: Amplification of reference gene primers provided the estimated nucleated cell counts. Only in-frame clones appear in the TCRdb table, and some are missing; sequencing was by immunoSEQ multiplex PCR. V and J calls and clone size are those listed in that table; D and trimming were worked out from the DNA. There are approximately 500,000 clones in the sample; approximately 83% occur only once, and 3.2% lies in the top ten. The CDR3 has 12 amino acids. The germline V and J ends were trimmed by 4 bases and 3 bases, with 8 bases remaining between them. Per germline, CDR1 SGHDT and CDR2 YYEEEE.

Sequenced: peripheral blood. The receptor was derived from a human donor in a cohort sampled during active COVID-19. The chain uses TRBV5-6 and TRBJ2-7; D possibly corresponds to TRBD1 (6 bases). The CDR3 DNA reads TGTGCCAGCAGCCACAGGGTCTACGAGCAGTACTTC. Amino acids: CASSHRVYEQYF.